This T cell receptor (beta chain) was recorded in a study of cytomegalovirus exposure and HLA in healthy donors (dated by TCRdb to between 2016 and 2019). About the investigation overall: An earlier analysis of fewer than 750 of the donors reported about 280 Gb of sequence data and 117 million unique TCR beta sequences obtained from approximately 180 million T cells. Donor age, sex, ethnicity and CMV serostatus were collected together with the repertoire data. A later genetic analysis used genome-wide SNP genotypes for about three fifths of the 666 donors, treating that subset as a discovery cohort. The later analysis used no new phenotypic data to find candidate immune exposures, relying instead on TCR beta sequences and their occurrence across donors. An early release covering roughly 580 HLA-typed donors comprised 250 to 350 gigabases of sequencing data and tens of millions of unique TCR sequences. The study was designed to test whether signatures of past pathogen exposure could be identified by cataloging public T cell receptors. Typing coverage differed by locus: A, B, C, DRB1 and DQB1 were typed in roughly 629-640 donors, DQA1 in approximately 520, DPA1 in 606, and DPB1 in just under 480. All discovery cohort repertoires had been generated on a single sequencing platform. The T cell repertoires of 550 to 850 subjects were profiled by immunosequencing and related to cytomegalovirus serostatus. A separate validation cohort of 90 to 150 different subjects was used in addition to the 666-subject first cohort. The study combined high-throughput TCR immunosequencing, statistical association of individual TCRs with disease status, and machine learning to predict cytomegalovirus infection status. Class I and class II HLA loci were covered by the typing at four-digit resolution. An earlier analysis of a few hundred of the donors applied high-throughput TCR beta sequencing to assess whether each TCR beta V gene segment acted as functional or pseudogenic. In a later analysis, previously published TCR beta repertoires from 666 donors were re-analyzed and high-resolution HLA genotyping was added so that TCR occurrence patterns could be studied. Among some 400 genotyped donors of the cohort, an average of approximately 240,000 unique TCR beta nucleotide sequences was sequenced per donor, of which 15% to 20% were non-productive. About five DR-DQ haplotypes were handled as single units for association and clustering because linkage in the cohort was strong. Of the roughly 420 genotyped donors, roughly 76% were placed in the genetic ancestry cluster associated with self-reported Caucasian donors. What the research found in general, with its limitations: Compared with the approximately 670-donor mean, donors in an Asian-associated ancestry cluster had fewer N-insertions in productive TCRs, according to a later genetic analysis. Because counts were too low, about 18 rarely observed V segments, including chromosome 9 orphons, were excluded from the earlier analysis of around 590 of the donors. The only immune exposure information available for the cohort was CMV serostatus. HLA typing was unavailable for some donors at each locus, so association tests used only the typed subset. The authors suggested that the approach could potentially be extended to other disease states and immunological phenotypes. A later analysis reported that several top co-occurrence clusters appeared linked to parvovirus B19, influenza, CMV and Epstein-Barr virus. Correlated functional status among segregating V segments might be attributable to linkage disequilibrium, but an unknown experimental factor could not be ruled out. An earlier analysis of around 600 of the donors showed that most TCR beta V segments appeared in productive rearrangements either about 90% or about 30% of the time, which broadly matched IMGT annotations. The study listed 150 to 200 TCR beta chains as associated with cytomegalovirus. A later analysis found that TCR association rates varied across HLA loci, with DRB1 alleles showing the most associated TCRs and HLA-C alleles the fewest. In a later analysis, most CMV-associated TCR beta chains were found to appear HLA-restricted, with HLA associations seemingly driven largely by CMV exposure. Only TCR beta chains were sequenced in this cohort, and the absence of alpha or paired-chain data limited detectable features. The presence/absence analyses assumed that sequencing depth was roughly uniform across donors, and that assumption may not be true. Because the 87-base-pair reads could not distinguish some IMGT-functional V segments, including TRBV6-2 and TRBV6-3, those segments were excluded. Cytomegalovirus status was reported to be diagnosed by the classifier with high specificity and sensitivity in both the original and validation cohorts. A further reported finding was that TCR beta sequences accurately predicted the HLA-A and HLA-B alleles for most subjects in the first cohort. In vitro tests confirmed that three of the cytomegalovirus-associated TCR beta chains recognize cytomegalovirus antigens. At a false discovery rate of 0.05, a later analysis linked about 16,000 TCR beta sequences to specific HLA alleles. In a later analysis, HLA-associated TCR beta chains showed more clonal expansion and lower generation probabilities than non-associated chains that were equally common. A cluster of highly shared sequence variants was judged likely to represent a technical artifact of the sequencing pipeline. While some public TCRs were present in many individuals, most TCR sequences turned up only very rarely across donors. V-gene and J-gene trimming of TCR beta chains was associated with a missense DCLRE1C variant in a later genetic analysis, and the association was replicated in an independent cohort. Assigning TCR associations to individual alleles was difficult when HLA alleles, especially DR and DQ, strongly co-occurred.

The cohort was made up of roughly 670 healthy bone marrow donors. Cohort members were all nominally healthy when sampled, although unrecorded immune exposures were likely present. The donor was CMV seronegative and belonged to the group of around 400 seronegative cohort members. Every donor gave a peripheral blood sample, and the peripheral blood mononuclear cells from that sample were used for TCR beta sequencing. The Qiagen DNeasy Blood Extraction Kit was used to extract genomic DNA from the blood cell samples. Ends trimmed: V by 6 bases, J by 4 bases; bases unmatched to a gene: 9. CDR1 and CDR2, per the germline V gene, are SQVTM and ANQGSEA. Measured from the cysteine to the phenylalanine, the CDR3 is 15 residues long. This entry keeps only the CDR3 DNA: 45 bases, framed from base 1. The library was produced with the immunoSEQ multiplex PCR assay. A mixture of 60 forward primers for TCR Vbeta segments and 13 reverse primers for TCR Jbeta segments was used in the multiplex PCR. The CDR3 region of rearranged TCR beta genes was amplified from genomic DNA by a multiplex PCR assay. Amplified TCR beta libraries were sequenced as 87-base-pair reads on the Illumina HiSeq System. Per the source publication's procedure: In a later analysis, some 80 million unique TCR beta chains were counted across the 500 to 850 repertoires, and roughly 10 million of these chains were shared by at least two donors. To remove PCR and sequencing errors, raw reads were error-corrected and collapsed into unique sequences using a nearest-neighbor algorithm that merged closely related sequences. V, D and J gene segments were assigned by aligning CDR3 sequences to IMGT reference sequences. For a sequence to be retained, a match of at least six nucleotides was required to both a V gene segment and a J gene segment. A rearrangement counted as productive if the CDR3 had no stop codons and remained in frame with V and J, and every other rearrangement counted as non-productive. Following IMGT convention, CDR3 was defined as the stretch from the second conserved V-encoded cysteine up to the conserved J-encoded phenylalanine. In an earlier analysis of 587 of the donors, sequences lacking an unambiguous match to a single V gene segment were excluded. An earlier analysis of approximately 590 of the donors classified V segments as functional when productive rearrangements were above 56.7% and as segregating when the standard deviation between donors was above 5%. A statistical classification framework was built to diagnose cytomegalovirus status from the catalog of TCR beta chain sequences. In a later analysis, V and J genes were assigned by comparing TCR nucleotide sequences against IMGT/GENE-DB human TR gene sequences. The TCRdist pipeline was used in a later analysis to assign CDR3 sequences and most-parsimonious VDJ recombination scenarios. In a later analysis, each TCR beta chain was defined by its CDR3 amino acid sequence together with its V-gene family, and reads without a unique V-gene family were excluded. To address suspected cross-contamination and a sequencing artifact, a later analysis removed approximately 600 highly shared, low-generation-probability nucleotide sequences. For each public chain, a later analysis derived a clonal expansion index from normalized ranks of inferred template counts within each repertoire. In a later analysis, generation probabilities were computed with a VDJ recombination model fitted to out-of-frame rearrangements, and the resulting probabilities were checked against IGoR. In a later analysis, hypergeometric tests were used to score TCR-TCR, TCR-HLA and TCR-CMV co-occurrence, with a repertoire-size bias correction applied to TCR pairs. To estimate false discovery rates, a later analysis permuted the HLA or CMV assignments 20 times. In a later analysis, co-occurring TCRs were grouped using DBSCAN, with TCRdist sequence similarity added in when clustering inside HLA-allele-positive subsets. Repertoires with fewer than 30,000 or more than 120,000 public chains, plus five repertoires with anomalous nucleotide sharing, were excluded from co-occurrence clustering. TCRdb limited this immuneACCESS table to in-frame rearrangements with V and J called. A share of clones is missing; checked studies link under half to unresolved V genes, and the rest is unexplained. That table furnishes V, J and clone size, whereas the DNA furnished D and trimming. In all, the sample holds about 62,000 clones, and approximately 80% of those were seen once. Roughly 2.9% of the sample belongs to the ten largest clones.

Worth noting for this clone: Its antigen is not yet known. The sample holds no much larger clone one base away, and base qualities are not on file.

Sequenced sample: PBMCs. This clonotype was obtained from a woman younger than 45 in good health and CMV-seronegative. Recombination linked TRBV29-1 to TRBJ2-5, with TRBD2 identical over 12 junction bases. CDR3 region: CSVRRLTSGGETQYF. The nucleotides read TGCAGCGTGAGAAGGTTGACTAGCGGGGGAGAGACCCAGTACTTC. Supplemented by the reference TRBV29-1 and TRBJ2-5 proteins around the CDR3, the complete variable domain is SAVISQKPSRDICQRGTSLTIQCQVDSQVTMMFWYRQQPGQSLTLIATANQGSEATYESGFVIDKFPISRPNLTFSTLTVSNMSPEDSSIYLCSVRRLTSGGETQYFGPGTRLLVL.